This TCR beta chain emerged from a study of Graves' ophthalmopathy and Graves' hyperthyroidism. Whole-study findings and limits: Blood also contained most of the expanded thyroid clonotypes above 0.001 frequency.

A remark on this clonotype: Its specificity is not known.

RNA transcripts were the template, and TCR beta CDR3 regions were amplified from them. The workflow started with a first-round RT-PCR run with HTBI primers and then moved on to a second-round multiplex PCR. TCRdb recomputed calls from the multiplex PCR reads with MiXCR, one row per CDR3 protein. The sample yields more than 1,000,000 distinct CDR3 sequences, about two fifths seen once. There are 12 residues in the CDR3. Germline CDR1 LGHNA, CDR2 YSLEER. V was shortened by 8 bases and J by 4 bases, with 8 bases between the two germline ends. Each hyperthyroidism patient was newly diagnosed, with under 2 months' duration, and aged 18 to 65.

The origin of this receptor is an adult man with Graves' hyperthyroidism. The chain carries TRBV4-3 and TRBJ2-2; D possibly corresponds to TRBD1 (5 bases). Sample: peripheral blood or thyroid tissue (not recorded which). The CDR3 nucleotides are TGCGCCAGCGGTGGGGCCACCGGGGAGCTGTTTTTT. This sequence encodes CASGGATGELFF.